The 28 T cell receptor beta chains presented below share a single source sample, sequenced in a study of cytomegalovirus exposure and HLA in healthy donors. PCR was performed using 60 Vbeta and 13 Jbeta primers. Only in-frame clones appear in the TCRdb table, and some are missing; sequencing was by immunoSEQ multiplex PCR. Here the sample spans 100,000 to 150,000 clones, over 70% being singletons. Sequencing was performed on PBMCs. These receptors originate from a female donor in good health and CMV-seronegative.

The chain joins TRBV19 to TRBJ2-6, with a possible D match to TRBD2 (5 bases). The CDR3 covers 16 residues. From germline, CDR1 is LNHDA and CDR2 SQIVND (reference sequence). V gave up 3 bases and J gave up 2 bases, with 11 bases separating them. The CDR3, as DNA: TGTGCCAGTAGTATCTCAGGCGGGCCTGGGGCCAACGTCCTGACTTTC. Its translation: CASSISGGPGANVLTF.

The V gene is TRBV28, the J gene TRBJ2-7; 11 bases fit TRBD2. Germline V gene data show CDR1 as MDHEN and CDR2 as SYDVKM. V lost 3 bases, J lost 2 bases, and 12 bases stayed unmatched. The CDR3 loop spans 18 amino acids. The CDR3 nucleotides read TGTGCCAGCAGTTTGGGGAAGGGGAATAGCGGGAGGGCCTACGAGCAGTACTTC. Translated: CASSLGKGNSGRAYEQYF.

V and J are TRBV19 and TRBJ2-1; 8 nucleotides match TRBD2. This CDR3 contains 15 residues. Trimming cost V 5 bases and J 1 base; bases outside gene matches: 4. The germline V gene encodes CDR1 LNHDA and CDR2 SQIVND (reference sequence). CDR3: CASSSTSASYNEQFF. The CDR3 DNA reads as TGTGCCAGTAGTTCGACTAGCGCGTCCTACAATGAGCAGTTCTTC.

V is TRBV5-1 and J is TRBJ2-1, with TRBD2 matching 9 bases. Germline loops: CDR1 SGHRS, CDR2 YFSETQ. The ends lost 2 bases at V and 2 bases at J; junction bases unmatched: 11. The CDR3 has 18 amino acids. The CDR3 DNA follows: TGCGCCAGCAGCTTACGCGGCGGGAGGGCCTCTGCCTACAATGAGCAGTTCTTC. The encoded protein is CASSLRGGRASAYNEQFF.

The rearrangement uses TRBV6-4 and TRBJ2-3; 11 bases are shared with TRBD2. There are 17 residues in the CDR3. Per germline, CDR1 MRHNA and CDR2 SNTAGT. With V trimmed by 3 bases and J by 6 bases, 11 bases remained unmatched. The CDR3 bases are TGTGCCAGCAGTGATTGGACTAGCGGGCGGGTCAGGGATACGCAGTATTTT. Translated: CASSDWTSGRVRDTQYF.

The V call is TRBV7-9, the J call TRBJ1-6, with D possibly TRBD1 on 6 matching bases. V lost 1 base and J 6 bases, leaving 7 bases between the germline ends. Germline CDR1 SEHNR, CDR2 FQNEAQ (reference sequence). The CDR3 totals 14 residues. The CDR3 loop is CASSLVGGNSPLHF. As DNA, the CDR3 is TGTGCCAGCAGCTTAGTAGGGGGTAATTCACCCCTCCACTTT.

The V and J genes are TRBV4-1 and TRBJ1-2; D not certain. V was clipped by 4 bases and J by 7 bases, with 25 bases between them. The CDR3 runs 17 residues. Germline V lookup: CDR1 MGHRA, CDR2 YSYEKL. The CDR3 protein is CASSLSPLDRGLGGYTF. In nucleotides, the CDR3 is TGCGCCAGCAGCCTATCCCCATTAGACCGAGGATTGGGTGGCTACACCTTC.

The sample holds one count of this clone. The chain has TRBV30 and TRBJ2-2, with D unresolved. Trimming cost V 0 bases and J 3 bases, with 8 bases left between them. CDR1 and CDR2 from the germline V gene are GTSNPN and SVGIG (reference sequence). CDR3 size: 14 residues. The chain's CDR3 is CAWSVRPDTGELFF. The CDR3 nucleotides are TGTGCCTGGAGTGTACGTCCGGACACCGGGGAGCTGTTTTTT.

This chain connects TRBV6-5 to TRBJ2-1, with a tentative D call TRBD1 (6 bases). The CDR3 has 13 amino acids. Trimming took 5 bases from V and 4 from J, leaving 9 bases between them. Looked up from germline, CDR1 is MNHEY and CDR2 is SVGAGI. CDR3 nucleotide sequence: TGTGCCAGCAGTCGTACAGGGTACAATGAGCAGTTCTTC. It specifies CASSRTGYNEQFF.

The V and J genes are TRBV7-9 and TRBJ2-3; the D gene is possibly TRBD1 (6 bases). Trimming shortened V by 4 bases and J by 2 bases, and 10 bases separated the two germline ends. The CDR3 runs 14 residues. The V gene's germline CDR1 is SEHNR and CDR2 FQNEAQ (reference sequence). This CDR3 is CASSWTDLTDTQYF. The CDR3 nucleotides are TGTGCCAGCAGCTGGACAGACCTCACAGATACGCAGTATTTT.

The chain recombines TRBV18 with TRBJ1-2; 10 bases agree with TRBD1. Germline trimming cut 4 bases from V and 0 bases from J; bases unmatched to any gene: 2. CDR3 size: 15 residues. From germline, CDR1 is KGHSH and CDR2 LQKENI. The CDR3 bases are TGTGCCAGCTCACAAGGACAGGGGGCTAACTATGGCTACACCTTC. As protein: CASSQGQGANYGYTF.

The chain links TRBV5-1 to TRBJ2-1, with 11 bases matching TRBD2. Germline lookup yields CDR1 SGHRS and CDR2 YFSETQ. This CDR3 region has 16 residues. J was trimmed by 7 bases and V by 5 bases; bases with no gene match: 11. The CDR3 region is CASSQISGGAGNEQFF. The CDR3 nucleotides read TGCGCCAGCAGTCAGATTAGCGGGGGGGCGGGGAATGAGCAGTTCTTC.

This clone has just one count. The sample has other DNA sequences that encode this CDR3 too. The V and J genes are TRBV27 and TRBJ1-2, with 7 bases that match TRBD1. The V segment lost 2 bases and the J segment 7 bases; nucleotides outside the gene matches: 4. The CDR3 is 13 amino acids. Looked up from germline, CDR1 is MNHEY and CDR2 is SMNVEV (reference sequence). CDR3 DNA sequence: TGTGCCAGCAGTTTAAGGGGGCGCGGTGGCTACACCTTC. Protein product: CASSLRGRGGYTF.

The chain uses TRBV5-1 and TRBJ2-5; TRBD2 matches 14 bases. Germline loops: CDR1 SGHRS, CDR2 YFSETQ. The length of the CDR3 is 18 residues. V shed 1 base, J shed 0 bases, and the junction held 5 bases outside the gene matches. CDR3 region: CASSLRGLAGGNQETQYF. The CDR3 nucleotides read TGCGCCAGCAGCTTGCGCGGACTAGCGGGAGGTAACCAAGAGACCCAGTACTTC.

This clone was picked up a small number of times. This chain connects TRBV6-5 to TRBJ2-2; weak D call: TRBD2 (5 bases). The germline V gene has CDR1 MNHEY and CDR2 SVGAGI. V was shortened by 5 bases and J by 2 bases, with 6 bases between the two germline ends. CDR3 length: 13 residues. The CDR3: CASSRDNTGELFF. The CDR3 bases are TGTGCCAGCAGTCGGGATAACACCGGGGAGCTGTTTTTT.

This chain joins TRBV19 and TRBJ1-6; the D is unclear. The CDR3 spans 14 residues. The germline V gene has CDR1 LNHDA and CDR2 SQIVND (reference sequence). Trimming stripped 10 bases from V and 8 bases from J, with 18 bases between. CDR3 amino acids: CATGLESQYSPLHF. The DNA for the CDR3 is TGTGCCACCGGACTTGAATCCCAATATTCACCCCTCCACTTT.

V gene TRBV28 combines with J gene TRBJ2-7; the match to TRBD1 covers 11 bases. Per the germline V gene, CDR1 is MDHEN and CDR2 is SYDVKM. The V gene end was trimmed by 3 bases and the J gene end by 4 bases; junction bases not matched to a gene: 11. The CDR3 consists of 17 residues. CDR3 bases: TGTGCCAGCAGTTTGTCGCCCGGGACAGGGGGGAGATACGAGCAGTACTTC. Translated, it gives CASSLSPGTGGRYEQYF. The full variable domain, completed using reference TRBV28 and TRBJ2-7, is DVKVTQSSRYLVKRTGEKVFLECVQDMDHENMFWYRQDPGLGLRLIYFSYDVKMKEKGDIPEGYSVSREKKERFSLILESASTNQTSMYLCASSLSPGTGGRYEQYFGPGTRLTVT.

The chain recombines TRBV5-1 with TRBJ1-1; a possible D gene is TRBD1 (5 bases). CDR1 SGHRS and CDR2 YFSETQ come from the germline V gene. The CDR3 contains 12 residues. The V and J ends lost 4 bases and 7 bases respectively, with 11 bases between them. The CDR3 DNA reads as TGCGCCAGCAGCGCCCGGGGGGGTGAAGCTTTCTTT. Translating gives CASSARGGEAFF.

The chain joins TRBV15 to TRBJ2-7; 10 bases match TRBD2. CDR1 and CDR2 (germline): LNHNV, YYDKDF (reference sequence). With 2 bases clipped from V and 7 bases from J, the junction kept 14 bases outside the gene matches. This CDR3 contains 17 residues. CDR3 nucleotide sequence: TGTGCCACCAGCAGAACACCAGCGGGAGGGCCAGTTCGGGAGCAGTACTTC. Translating gives CATSRTPAGGPVREQYF.

V and J are TRBV27 and TRBJ2-2; D remains unclear. Germline V gene lookup returns CDR1 MNHEY and CDR2 SMNVEV (reference sequence). The CDR3 spans 18 residues. Trimming took off 2 bases at V and 0 bases at J, with 16 bases between the two ends. This chain's CDR3 is CASSLRGVRAANTGELFF. Written as DNA, the CDR3 is TGTGCCAGCAGTTTAAGAGGAGTACGCGCGGCGAACACCGGGGAGCTGTTTTTT.

This clone is a singleton in its sample. The chain is built from TRBV5-6 and TRBJ1-1, with 7 bases matching TRBD1. Germline CDR1 is SGHDT and CDR2 is YYEEEE. With 5 bases clipped from V and 4 bases from J, the junction kept 8 bases outside the gene matches. This CDR3 region has 14 residues. Written as DNA, the CDR3 is TGTGCCAGCAGGGTAGGGGGCAAGGGCACTGAAGCTTTCTTT. Its protein product is CASRVGGKGTEAFF. Combining the CDR3 with reference TRBV5-6 and TRBJ1-1 gives the whole variable domain DAGVTQSPTHLIKTRGQQVTLRCSPKSGHDTVSWYQQALGQGPQFIFQYYEEEERQRGNFPDRFSGHQFPNYSSELNVNALLLGDSALYLCASRVGGKGTEAFFGQGTRLTVV.

The chain carries TRBV12-1 and TRBJ1-6; TRBD1 reflects the table's D call only, with no check against the DNA. TRBV12-1 is flagged as a pseudogene. The CDR3 covers 15 residues. The CDR3 is CASTNRQGFNSPLHF. In DNA form, the CDR3 reads TGTGCCAGCACCAACCGGCAGGGGTTTAATTCACCCCTCCACTTT.

This clone appeared a single time. This chain joins TRBV10-1 and TRBJ2-1; 8 bases are shared with TRBD2. V lost 4 bases to trimming and J lost 9 bases; unmatched junction nucleotides: 8. CDR1 is WNHNN, CDR2 SYGVQD, per germline (reference sequence). The CDR3 has 14 residues. The CDR3 region has the DNA TGCGCCAGCAGTGCGAGTAGCGGGGTAGGTGAGCAGTTCTTC. Amino acid sequence: CASSASSGVGEQFF.

The chain has TRBV19 and TRBJ2-7, with 10 bases fitting TRBD1. The CDR3 sequence is 15 residues long. Germline CDR1 and CDR2: LNHDA and SQIVND (reference sequence). Unmatched junction bases numbered 4, after V lost 4 bases and J lost 1 base. The CDR3 DNA is TGTGCCAGTAGTAGAGACAGGGGGCGATCCTACGAGCAGTACTTC. Residues: CASSRDRGRSYEQYF. Filled out from reference TRBV19 and TRBJ2-7, the complete variable domain reads DGGITQSPKYLFRKEGQNVTLSCEQNLNHDAMYWYRQDPGQGLRLIYYSQIVNDFQKGDIAEGYSVSREKKESFPLTVTSAQKNPTAFYLCASSRDRGRSYEQYFGPGTRLTVT.

In DNA form, the CDR3 reads TGTGCCAGCAGCCGTACAGGGCCCCGGGAGCAGTTCTTC. Encoded protein: CASSRTGPREQFF. The V and J genes are TRBV14 and TRBJ2-1, with D possibly matching TRBD1 (6 bases). V shed 4 bases and J shed 10 bases, with 14 bases lying between them. CDR3 length equals 13 residues. Germline loops: CDR1 SGHDN, CDR2 FVKESK.

The chain uses TRBV6-4 and TRBJ2-3, with TRBD2 identical over 9 bases. The CDR3 loop spans 13 amino acids. Per the germline V gene, CDR1 is MRHNA and CDR2 is SNTAGT. J lost 9 bases, V lost 3 bases, and 4 bases had no gene match. For the CDR3, the DNA is TGTGCCAGCAGTGAGACTAGCGGAGGCACGCAGTATTTT. Amino acids: CASSETSGGTQYF.

The chain joins TRBV28 to TRBJ2-3; D remains ambiguous. V lost 2 bases, J lost 0 bases, and 9 bases lay in between. The germline gives CDR1 MDHEN, CDR2 SYDVKM. This CDR3 contains 15 residues. CDR3 in amino acids: CASSLGLSSTDTQYF. CDR3 coding DNA: TGTGCCAGCAGTTTAGGCCTGTCCAGCACAGATACGCAGTATTTT. The full variable domain, in which reference TRBV28 and TRBJ2-3 provide the parts outside the CDR3, is DVKVTQSSRYLVKRTGEKVFLECVQDMDHENMFWYRQDPGLGLRLIYFSYDVKMKEKGDIPEGYSVSREKKERFSLILESASTNQTSMYLCASSLGLSSTDTQYFGPGTRLTVL.

This sequence joins TRBV27 and TRBJ1-3; D might be TRBD1 (5 bases). The V end lost 5 bases, the J end lost 1 base, and 9 bases lay between the germline ends. CDR1 is MNHEY, CDR2 SMNVEV, per germline (reference sequence). This CDR3 is 14 amino acids long. The CDR3 sequence: CASSAGGSGNTIYF. CDR3 DNA: TGTGCCAGCAGTGCCGGGGGATCTGGAAACACCATATATTTT.